This TCR beta chain comes out of a study of immune evolution from preneoplasia to lung adenocarcinoma. Trimming took off 3 bases at V and 0 bases at J, with 9 bases between the two ends. Germline CDR1 is SEHNR and CDR2 is FQNEAQ (reference sequence). The CDR3 sequence is 14 residues long. Produced via immunoSEQ multiplex PCR; TCRdb's table is partial and in-frame only. The sample has approximately 4,300 clones; more than 60% are singletons. The sequence was collected from a person aged 60 to 85 with lung adenocarcinoma. Sequenced input: FFPE minimally invasive lung adenocarcinoma tissue. The J gene is TRBJ2-7, the V gene TRBV7-9; maybe TRBD1 (5 bases). This CDR3 is CASSFVQGSYEQYF. The CDR3 nucleotides are TGTGCCAGCAGCTTCGTTCAGGGCTCCTACGAGCAGTACTTC.